This TCR beta chain is from a study of cytomegalovirus exposure and HLA in healthy donors (dated by TCRdb to 2016 to 2017). About the study as a whole: An earlier analysis of some 500 of the donors reported about 290 Gb of sequence data and 100 million to 130 million unique TCR beta sequences from 150 million to 200 million T cells. An early release covering roughly 600 HLA-typed donors comprised approximately 300 gigabases of sequencing data and around 86 million unique TCR sequences. Of the roughly 400 genotyped donors, about 80% fell in the genetic ancestry cluster associated with self-reported Caucasian donors. The aim of the study was to test whether cataloging public T cell receptors could identify signatures of past pathogen exposure. Using immunosequencing, the study profiled T cell repertoires from 500 to 800 subjects and related those repertoires to cytomegalovirus serostatus. Along with the approximately 670-subject first cohort, a separate validation cohort of over a hundred different subjects was used. The study combined high-throughput TCR immunosequencing, statistical association of individual TCRs with disease status, and machine learning to predict cytomegalovirus infection status. A later analysis re-analyzed previously published TCR beta repertoires from approximately 670 donors and added high-resolution HLA genotyping to study TCR occurrence patterns. The later analysis used no new phenotypic data to find candidate immune exposures, relying instead on TCR beta sequences and their occurrence across donors. An earlier analysis of several hundred of the donors applied high-throughput TCR beta sequencing to assess whether each TCR beta V gene segment acted as functional or pseudogenic. Donor age, sex, ethnicity and CMV serostatus were compiled together with the repertoire data. In a later genetic analysis, genome-wide SNP genotypes for about 55% of the roughly 700 donors were used, and that subset was treated as a discovery cohort. Every repertoire in the discovery cohort had been generated on one and the same sequencing platform. HLA typing included class I and class II loci at four-digit resolution. The number of typed donors differed by locus: about 620-640 for A, B, C, DRB1 and DQB1; some 540 for DQA1; 606 for DPA1; and roughly 470 for DPB1. About 5 DR-DQ haplotypes were handled as single units for association and clustering, since linkage in the cohort was strong. On average, 235,054 unique TCR beta nucleotide sequences were sequenced per donor among a few hundred genotyped donors of the cohort, with around 19% of those sequences being non-productive.

General findings and caveats noted by the study authors: In a later analysis, some 18,000 TCR beta sequences were associated with specific HLA alleles at a false discovery rate of 0.05. Across donors, most TCR sequences were observed very rarely, whereas some public TCRs were present in many individuals. The cohort was sequenced for TCR beta chains only, and without alpha or paired-chain data the features that could be detected were limited. In a later analysis, most CMV-associated TCR beta chains were found to appear HLA-restricted, with HLA associations seemingly driven largely by CMV exposure. The presence/absence analyses assumed that sequencing depth was roughly uniform across donors, and that assumption may not be true. A total of fewer than 200 TCR beta chains were listed by the study as associated with cytomegalovirus. The classifier was reported to diagnose cytomegalovirus status with high specificity and sensitivity in both the original and validation cohorts. Correlated functional status among segregating V segments might be attributable to linkage disequilibrium, but an unknown experimental factor could not be ruled out. The 87-base-pair reads could not distinguish some IMGT-functional V segments, including TRBV6-2 and TRBV6-3, so those segments were excluded. CMV serostatus was the only immune exposure information available for the cohort. Because counts were too low, more than 15 rarely observed V segments, including chromosome 9 orphons, were excluded from the earlier analysis of a few hundred of the donors. In a later genetic analysis, fewer N-insertions in productive TCRs were reported among donors in an Asian-associated ancestry cluster than the approximately 710-donor mean. Because HLA typing was missing for some donors at each locus, association tests included only the typed subset. An association between a missense DCLRE1C variant and V-gene and J-gene trimming of TCR beta chains was found in a later genetic analysis and replicated in an independent cohort. Assigning TCR associations to individual alleles was difficult when HLA alleles, especially DR and DQ, strongly co-occurred. A later analysis found that TCR association rates varied across HLA loci, with DRB1 alleles showing the most associated TCRs and HLA-C alleles the fewest. In vitro tests confirmed that a few of the cytomegalovirus-associated TCR beta chains recognize cytomegalovirus antigens. A further reported finding was that TCR beta sequences accurately predicted the HLA-A and HLA-B alleles for most subjects in the first cohort. A later analysis found that HLA-associated TCR beta chains were more clonally expanded and had lower generation probabilities than equally common non-associated chains. In an earlier analysis of 500 to 650 of the donors, most TCR beta V segments appeared in productive rearrangements about 90% or about 30% of the time, broadly matching IMGT annotations. A group of highly shared sequence variants was considered likely to be a technical artifact of the sequencing pipeline. According to the authors, the approach could potentially be generalized to other disease states and immunological phenotypes. In a later analysis, several top co-occurrence clusters were reported to appear linked to parvovirus B19, influenza, CMV and Epstein-Barr virus.

The cohort was made up of roughly 670 healthy bone marrow donors. Cohort members were all nominally healthy when sampled, although unrecorded immune exposures were likely present. The donor was CMV seronegative and was included in the group of 352 seronegative cohort members. A peripheral blood sample was collected from each donor, and TCR beta sequencing was performed on peripheral blood mononuclear cells. The Qiagen DNeasy Blood Extraction Kit was used to extract genomic DNA from the blood cell samples. Library preparation employed the immunoSEQ multiplex PCR assay. The multiplex PCR relied on a mix of 60 forward primers for TCR Vbeta segments and 13 reverse primers for TCR Jbeta segments. A multiplex PCR assay on genomic DNA amplified the CDR3 region of rearranged TCR beta genes. Amplified TCR beta libraries were sequenced as 87-base-pair reads on the Illumina HiSeq System. Per the authors' processing: A later analysis counted tens of millions of unique TCR beta chains across the 690 or so repertoires, and around 9.9 million of these chains were shared by at least two donors. Raw reads were error-corrected and collapsed into unique sequences by a nearest-neighbor algorithm in which closely related sequences were merged to remove PCR and sequencing errors. V, D and J gene segments were assigned by aligning CDR3 sequences to IMGT reference sequences. For a sequence to be retained, at least a six-nucleotide match to both a V gene segment and a J gene segment was required. Rearrangements were called productive when the CDR3 lacked stop codons and stayed in frame with V and J; all others were non-productive. CDR3 was defined by IMGT convention, running from the second conserved V-encoded cysteine to the conserved J-encoded phenylalanine. The earlier analysis of fewer than 750 of the donors excluded sequences that lacked an unambiguous match to a single V gene segment. An earlier analysis of a few hundred of the donors classified V segments as functional when productive rearrangements were above 56.7% and as segregating when the standard deviation between donors was above 5%. A statistical classification framework was built for diagnosing cytomegalovirus status from the catalog of TCR beta chain sequences. In a later analysis, V and J genes were assigned by comparing TCR nucleotide sequences against IMGT/GENE-DB human TR gene sequences. A later analysis assigned CDR3 sequences and most-parsimonious VDJ recombination scenarios with the TCRdist pipeline. In a later analysis, every TCR beta chain was defined by the combination of its CDR3 amino acid sequence and its V-gene family, and reads without a unique V-gene family were dropped. In a later analysis, 500 to 650 highly shared, low-generation-probability nucleotide sequences were removed to address suspected cross-contamination and a sequencing artifact. A later analysis calculated a clonal expansion index for each public chain from normalized within-repertoire ranks of inferred template counts. Generation probabilities in a later analysis came from a VDJ recombination model fitted to out-of-frame rearrangements, and those results were checked against IGoR. Hypergeometric tests were used in a later analysis to score TCR-TCR, TCR-HLA and TCR-CMV co-occurrence, with a repertoire-size bias correction applied to the TCR pairs. A later analysis estimated false discovery rates by permuting HLA or CMV assignments 20 times. In a later analysis, co-occurring TCRs were grouped with DBSCAN, and TCRdist sequence similarity was added when clustering was performed within HLA-allele-positive subsets. For co-occurrence clustering, repertoires with fewer than 30,000 or more than 120,000 public chains were excluded, along with about five repertoires with anomalous nucleotide sharing. This is the immuneACCESS table as TCRdb keeps it, with only in-frame sequences that have V and J called. A part of the clones is gone; compared with another copy, unresolved V genes explain less than half, and the rest is unexplained. V, J and clone size are those of that table, while D and trimming were read from the DNA. Here the sample has 95,000 to 100,000 clones; roughly 70% occur a single time. The ten largest clones capture about 1.8% of the sample.

A word on this clone: No cognate antigen has been identified for it. No much larger clonotype is one base removed from it; base qualities were not supplied.

The trim is 9 bases for V and 1 base for J, with a gap of 12 bases between the germline ends. The CDR3 goes from the cysteine to the phenylalanine over 14 residues. Only CDR3 DNA is held: 42 bases, read in frame from base 1. CDR1 SGHTA and CDR2 FQGNSA are derived from the germline V gene. The rearrangement joined TRBV7-2 to TRBJ1-4; TRBD1 could be the D gene, as 6 bases match. This TCR came from a male donor in good health and CMV-seronegative. What was sequenced was PBMCs. In nucleotide form, the sequence is TGTGCCAGTCAGGGGCTTCAAACTAATGAAAAACTGTTTTTT. Its amino acids are CASQGLQTNEKLFF.